A selection of T cell receptor beta chains follows, all from one sample in a study of T cell responses to AZD1222 COVID-19 vaccine. Repertoires were generated with immunoSEQ multiplex PCR, while TCRdb's copy carries only in-frame clones and drops some. The data hold some 150,000 clones, with 90% to 95% observed a single time. The input for sequencing was peripheral blood, taken on day 0 of AZD1222 vaccination. Receptor source: an adult in good health. Both conserved end residues are trimmed from each CDR3. Each record gives: J gene, V gene, CDR3 protein.

j_call: TRBJ2-1; v_call: TRBV6-2/TRBV6-3; cdr3_aa: ASSYSGLANEQF
j_call: TRBJ1-1; v_call: TRBV7-9; cdr3_aa: ASSTPGTANTEAF
j_call: TRBJ2-7; v_call: TRBV21-1; cdr3_aa: ACGQGYCYEQY
j_call: TRBJ2-7; v_call: TRBV5-1; cdr3_aa: ASSTLAGGTFEQY
j_call: TRBJ2-7; v_call: TRBV18; cdr3_aa: ASSPPGVTYEQY
j_call: TRBJ1-1; v_call: TRBV6-5; cdr3_aa: ASSLGQGSSEAF
j_call: TRBJ1-1; v_call: TRBV6-5; cdr3_aa: ASIRNRWEEAF
j_call: TRBJ1-3; v_call: TRBV13; cdr3_aa: ASSLDLKRNTIY
j_call: TRBJ1-4; v_call: TRBV5-1; cdr3_aa: ASRQASNEKLF
j_call: TRBJ2-1; v_call: TRBV29-1; cdr3_aa: SVYRGDEQF
j_call: TRBJ2-1; v_call: TRBV7-7; cdr3_aa: ASSQGAPYNEQF
j_call: TRBJ1-4; v_call: TRBV6-5; cdr3_aa: ASARGKEKLF
j_call: TRBJ1-1; v_call: TRBV11-1; cdr3_aa: ASSLTQGTEAF
j_call: TRBJ2-3; v_call: TRBV15; cdr3_aa: ATSRLAGGVPSTDTQY
j_call: TRBJ1-1; v_call: TRBV19; cdr3_aa: ATEGGLNTEAF
j_call: TRBJ1-5; v_call: TRBV7-2; cdr3_aa: ASSPSRVGQPQH
j_call: TRBJ1-2; v_call: TRBV18; cdr3_aa: ASSPPGTGVDYGYT
j_call: TRBJ2-3; v_call: TRBV3-1/TRBV3-2; cdr3_aa: ASSPASRLGGRTDTQY
j_call: TRBJ1-1; v_call: TRBV5-1; cdr3_aa: ASSGQGGGTEAF
j_call: TRBJ1-2; v_call: TRBV7-2; cdr3_aa: ASSLGGVRGYGYT
j_call: TRBJ1-2; v_call: TRBV7-9; cdr3_aa: ASSLVRGGIYGYT
j_call: TRBJ2-7; v_call: TRBV6-5; cdr3_aa: ASTSGQVIEQY
j_call: TRBJ1-5; v_call: TRBV30; cdr3_aa: AWEMAGGNQPQH
j_call: TRBJ1-1; v_call: TRBV6-5; cdr3_aa: ASGLTVSGTEAF
j_call: TRBJ2-3; v_call: TRBV7-9; cdr3_aa: ASSPHGLATTDTQY
j_call: TRBJ1-2; v_call: TRBV19; cdr3_aa: ASSIGSGQGYGYT
j_call: TRBJ2-7; v_call: TRBV27; cdr3_aa: ASSPGQGPSYEQY